Each of the 32 T cell receptor beta chains below was sequenced from the same sample in a study of shared clonotypes between healthy human individuals. Method: immunoSEQ multiplex PCR; TCRdb's copy keeps in-frame clones and lacks some. Among more than 2 million clones listed, roughly 95% were seen once. Terminally differentiated effector memory CD45RA+ cells were excluded from the naive CD8 cells, which were CD45RO-negative and positively selected for CCR7. Source material: naive CD8+ T cells sorted from blood. The source of these receptors is a man younger than 30 in good health.

The gene calls are TRBV6-1 and TRBJ1-2; D is ambiguous. The CDR3 consists of 15 residues. Trimming took off 2 bases at V and 4 bases at J, with 14 bases between the two ends. CDR1 MNHNS and CDR2 SASEGT come from the germline V gene. In DNA, the CDR3 is TGTGCCAGCAGTGAACCAGGCGCCTTTGTCTATGGCTACACCTTC. Amino acids: CASSEPGAFVYGYTF.

The chain is built from TRBV30 and TRBJ2-3; D is unclear. CDR1 is GTSNPN and CDR2 is SVGIG in the germline V gene (reference sequence). CDR3 length: 13 residues. With 5 bases removed from V and 0 bases from J, the gap between germline ends came to 9 bases. Here the CDR3 reads CAWDLTSTDTQYF. The CDR3 nucleotides read TGTGCCTGGGATCTAACTAGCACAGATACGCAGTATTTT.

The rearrangement joins TRBV4-3 to TRBJ2-7, with TRBD2 matching 8 bases. Germline V gene lookup returns CDR1 LGHNA and CDR2 YSLEER. After removal of 1 base from V and 3 bases from J, the junction contained 5 bases not matched to a gene. CDR3 size: 15 residues. The CDR3 nucleotides are TGCGCCAGCAGCCAAGGTCTGGGACTAGTCTACGAGCAGTACTTC. Translation: CASSQGLGLVYEQYF.

The chain is built from TRBV30 and TRBJ2-2; possibly TRBD2 for D (7 bases). The CDR3 extends over 14 amino acids. Trimming stripped 8 bases from V and 2 bases from J, with 15 bases between. Looked up from germline, CDR1 is GTSNPN and CDR2 is SVGIG (reference sequence). CDR3 in DNA: TGTGCCCTGGGGAGGGGGACTAACACCGGGGAGCTGTTTTTT. This encodes CALGRGTNTGELFF.

The sample holds one count of this clone. This chain connects TRBV5-8 to TRBJ2-7; 12 nucleotides align to TRBD1. Germline V gene sequence: CDR1 SGHTS, CDR2 YDEGEE. V was pared by 3 bases and J by 6 bases, with 4 bases of the junction left unmatched. The CDR3 totals 14 residues. The CDR3 loop is CASSWGQGAVEQYF. The CDR3 DNA reads as TGTGCCAGCAGCTGGGGACAGGGGGCCGTCGAGCAGTACTTC.

The rearrangement links TRBV6-1 to TRBJ1-1; D is unclear. V was clipped by 7 bases and J by 6 bases, with 18 bases between them. Germline V lookup: CDR1 MNHNS, CDR2 SASEGT. This CDR3 is built from 14 residues. The CDR3 DNA follows: TGTGCCAGCACGGACGGGTTCTATAAGCCTGAAGCTTTCTTT. Translation gives CASTDGFYKPEAFF.

The rearrangement links TRBV5-6 to TRBJ1-2; D uncertain. Trimming removed 2 bases from V and 8 bases from J, with 13 bases in between. This CDR3 is 13 amino acids long. The germline gives CDR1 SGHDT, CDR2 YYEEEE. CDR3 loop: CASSFFDGKGYTF. CDR3 bases: TGTGCCAGCAGCTTTTTCGATGGGAAGGGCTACACCTTC.

A note on this clone: Other DNA sequences of this sample code for an identical CDR3. The chain employs TRBV6-5 and TRBJ2-7; D unresolved. This CDR3 is 13 amino acids long. In germline, CDR1 is MNHEY, CDR2 SVGAGI. V was clipped by 2 bases and J by 2 bases, with 7 bases between them. The CDR3 loop reads CASSYGRTYEQYF. CDR3 DNA: TGTGCCAGCAGTTACGGACGTACCTACGAGCAGTACTTC.

This chain joins TRBV25-1 and TRBJ2-5, with D hard to call. V shed 6 bases and J shed 0 bases, with 11 bases lying between them. The CDR3 loop spans 14 amino acids. Germline-derived CDR1 and CDR2 are MGHDK and SYGVNS. DNA for the CDR3: TGTGCCAGCAGCTCCGAGAGGCACCAAGAGACCCAGTACTTC. Encoded protein: CASSSERHQETQYF.

The CDR3 DNA follows: TGTGCCAGCAGCTTGGGAGGAACTGGCTACACCTTC. It encodes CASSLGGTGYTF. The genes are TRBV5-8 and TRBJ1-2, with no clear D. This CDR3 has 12 residues. V was trimmed by 0 bases and J by 7 bases, leaving 7 bases between them. Germline V lookup: CDR1 SGHTS, CDR2 YDEGEE.

Turning to this clone: Different DNA sequences within this sample yield the same CDR3. This chain uses TRBV28 with TRBJ2-1; TRBD1 might be the D (6 bases). V dropped 3 bases and J dropped 6 bases, with 9 bases sitting between them. Germline V gene lookup returns CDR1 MDHEN and CDR2 SYDVKM. The CDR3 is 13 residues long. The CDR3, as DNA: TGTGCCAGCAGTTTGCAGGGGTCCAATGAGCAGTTCTTC. Translating gives CASSLQGSNEQFF.

J is TRBJ2-2 and V is TRBV6-1, with D uncertain. Germline CDR1 is MNHNS and CDR2 is SASEGT. V lost 5 bases, J lost 1 base, and 11 bases lay in between. CDR3 length: 15 residues. The CDR3 reads CASSWVALNTGELFF. The CDR3 DNA sequence: TGTGCCAGCAGTTGGGTAGCCTTGAACACCGGGGAGCTGTTTTTT.

The chain combines TRBV14 with TRBJ2-4, with 10 positions matching TRBD2. Germline V gene sequence: CDR1 SGHDN, CDR2 FVKESK. With V trimmed by 1 base and J by 0 bases, 9 bases remained unmatched. This CDR3 has 19 residues. The CDR3 reads CASSQGGLAGALAKNIQYF. In DNA, the CDR3 is TGTGCCAGCAGCCAAGGTGGGCTAGCGGGGGCCTTAGCCAAAAACATTCAGTACTTC.

The rearrangement uses TRBV28 and TRBJ1-4; TRBD1 matches at 7 bases. The CDR3 runs 15 residues. V shed 6 bases, J shed 5 bases, and the junction held 9 bases outside the gene matches. Per the germline V gene, CDR1 is MDHEN and CDR2 is SYDVKM. For the CDR3, the DNA is TGTGCCAGCAGGCATCCGGGACAGCTGAATGAAAAACTGTTTTTT. Translating gives CASRHPGQLNEKLFF.

J is TRBJ1-1 and V is TRBV19; D may be TRBD1 (5 bases). The V gene's germline CDR1 is LNHDA and CDR2 SQIVND (reference sequence). The ends were cut back, 0 bases at V and 0 bases at J, with 8 bases in the middle. The CDR3 has 15 amino acids. The chain's CDR3 is CASSIDEGMNTEAFF. The DNA of the CDR3 is TGTGCCAGTAGTATAGATGAGGGGATGAACACTGAAGCTTTCTTT. The full variable domain, with the rest looked up from reference TRBV19 and TRBJ1-1, is DGGITQSPKYLFRKEGQNVTLSCEQNLNHDAMYWYRQDPGQGLRLIYYSQIVNDFQKGDIAEGYSVSREKKESFPLTVTSAQKNPTAFYLCASSIDEGMNTEAFFGQGTRLTVV.

On this clone: Other nucleotide sequences from this sample produce the same CDR3. The V and J genes are TRBV5-4 and TRBJ1-1; 8 bases line up with TRBD1. The V segment lost 5 bases and the J segment 0 bases; nucleotides outside the gene matches: 3. This CDR3 is 14 amino acids long. Germline-derived CDR1 and CDR2 are SGHNT and YYREEE (reference sequence). The CDR3 DNA reads as TGTGCCAGCAGTCCAGGGGGCTTGAACACTGAAGCTTTCTTT. Translated, it gives CASSPGGLNTEAFF.

The chain couples TRBV4-1 to TRBJ1-3; 7 positions agree with TRBD1. There are 17 residues in the CDR3. Germline CDR1 and CDR2: MGHRA and YSYEKL. Trimming took 0 bases from V and 4 from J; bases not matched to a gene: 9. CDR3 amino acids: CASSQEQGPSLGNTIYF. Written as DNA, the CDR3 is TGCGCCAGCAGCCAAGAACAGGGGCCAAGTCTGGGAAACACCATATATTTT.

This clone was observed once. The CDR3 DNA reads as TGTGCCAGCCCCAGACAGGGCAAAAATAGCAATCAGCCCCAGCATTTT. Translation: CASPRQGKNSNQPQHF. The V call is TRBV6-4, the J call TRBJ1-5; TRBD1 agrees at 7 bases. The germline CDR1 and CDR2 sequences are MRHNA and SNTAGT. This CDR3 comprises 16 residues. With V trimmed by 8 bases and J by 0 bases, 10 bases remained unmatched.

V is TRBV15 and J is TRBJ2-1; a possible D gene is TRBD2 (6 bases). Trimming shortened V by 5 bases and J by 3 bases, and 14 bases separated the two germline ends. This CDR3 is 15 amino acids long. Germline CDR1 and CDR2: LNHNV and YYDKDF (reference sequence). The CDR3 is CATSEAGENYNEQFF. CDR3 nucleotide sequence: TGTGCCACCAGCGAAGCGGGTGAAAACTACAATGAGCAGTTCTTC.

The chain combines TRBV4-2 with TRBJ1-5; no clear D. The CDR3 is made up of 16 amino acids. V was shortened by 2 bases and J by 1 base, with 12 bases between the two germline ends. Looked up from germline, CDR1 is LGHNA and CDR2 is YNFKEQ. DNA for the CDR3: TGTGCCAGCAGCCAAAAATCGCCACCGAGCAATCAGCCCCAGCATTTT. This sequence encodes CASSQKSPPSNQPQHF.

This sequence joins TRBV27 and TRBJ1-2; possible D gene TRBD1, 6 bases. The V and J ends lost 3 bases and 3 bases respectively, with 11 bases between them. CDR1 is MNHEY, CDR2 SMNVEV, per germline (reference sequence). The CDR3 totals 14 residues. This CDR3 is CASSLGGSYYGYTF. CDR3 nucleotides: TGTGCCAGCAGTTTGGGGGGCTCTTACTATGGCTACACCTTC.

The chain recombines TRBV27 with TRBJ2-7; D may be TRBD1 (6 bases). The germline CDR1 and CDR2 sequences are MNHEY and SMNVEV (reference sequence). V lost 7 bases, J lost 3 bases, and 25 bases lay in between. The CDR3 is 17 residues long. The CDR3 here is CASTLQPDRPTLYEQYF. In DNA, the CDR3 is TGTGCCAGCACCCTGCAACCAGACAGGCCTACGCTCTACGAGCAGTACTTC.

This clone was detected only once. The chain employs TRBV4-3 and TRBJ1-3, with TRBD1 as a possible D gene (5 bases). The CDR3 runs to 17 residues. Germline lookup yields CDR1 LGHNA and CDR2 YSLEER. The V end was cut by 4 bases, the J end by 4 bases, with 20 bases between. CDR3 residues: CASSLNAGDQAGNTIYF. Written as DNA, the CDR3 is TGCGCCAGCAGCCTAAACGCCGGGGACCAGGCGGGAAACACCATATATTTT.

V gene TRBV19 combines with J gene TRBJ2-3, with 9 positions matching TRBD2. The CDR3 is made up of 15 amino acids. V was pared by 10 bases and J by 6 bases, with 14 bases of the junction left unmatched. CDR1 is LNHDA and CDR2 is SQIVND in the germline V gene (reference sequence). This CDR3 is CATQPLAGRPDTQYF. The CDR3 bases are TGTGCCACCCAACCTCTAGCGGGGCGCCCCGATACGCAGTATTTT.

This chain connects TRBV10-3 to TRBJ2-7, with 9 bases fitting TRBD1. This CDR3 is built from 12 residues. Germline V gives CDR1 ENHRY, CDR2 SYGVKD. With V trimmed by 9 bases and J by 0 bases, 0 bases remained unmatched. In DNA form, the CDR3 reads TGTGCCATGGGACAGGGCTCCTACGAGCAGTACTTC. Translating gives CAMGQGSYEQYF.

The chain combines TRBV9 with TRBJ1-5, with D unresolved. V shed 0 bases and J shed 3 bases, with 7 bases lying between them. The CDR3 has 14 amino acids. Germline V gene data show CDR1 as SGDLS and CDR2 as YYNGEE. The CDR3 nucleotides read TGTGCCAGCAGCGTAGGAAGTTTCAATCAGCCCCAGCATTTT. Amino acid sequence: CASSVGSFNQPQHF.

The genes are TRBV9 and TRBJ2-1; 13 nucleotides align to TRBD2. V dropped 3 bases and J dropped 7; count of bases not matched to a gene: 4. The CDR3 loop spans 15 amino acids. Germline V gives CDR1 SGDLS, CDR2 YYNGEE. The CDR3 sequence is CASSALAGGLNEQFF. The CDR3 nucleotides are TGTGCCAGCAGCGCACTAGCGGGAGGGCTAAATGAGCAGTTCTTC.

V usage is TRBV9 and J usage is TRBJ2-2, with 9 nucleotides matching TRBD1. The CDR3 contains 13 residues. Trimming took 3 bases from V and 9 from J; bases not matched to a gene: 3. Germline V CDR1 and CDR2: SGDLS, YYNGEE. CDR3 DNA: TGTGCCAGCAGCGCAGGGACAGGGTGGGAGCTGTTTTTT. It is translated as CASSAGTGWELFF. The whole variable domain, remainder taken from reference TRBV9 and TRBJ2-2, is DSGVTQTPKHLITATGQRVTLRCSPRSGDLSVYWYQQSLDQGLQFLIQYYNGEERAKGNILERFSAQQFPDLHSELNLSSLELGDSALYFCASSAGTGWELFFGEGSRLTVL.

DNA for the CDR3: TGTGCCTGGAGCCCCCCAAGCTCCTATAATTCACCCCTCCACTTT. Its protein product is CAWSPPSSYNSPLHF. The chain couples TRBV30 to TRBJ1-6; no reliable D call. This CDR3 has 15 amino acids. Trimming took 3 bases from V and 0 from J, leaving 9 bases between them. Germline V gives CDR1 GTSNPN, CDR2 SVGIG (reference sequence).

The rearrangement joins TRBV5-6 to TRBJ1-2, with no clear D. The CDR3 loop spans 14 amino acids. The germline CDR1 and CDR2 sequences are SGHDT and YYEEEE. Trimming stripped 4 bases from V and 8 bases from J, with 18 bases between. CDR3 DNA: TGTGCCAGCAGCCGGACCCACAAGAATTCCGGCTACACCTTC. Its protein product is CASSRTHKNSGYTF.

This sequence joins TRBV5-4 and TRBJ2-1; D unclear. CDR3 length equals 12 residues. Germline lookup yields CDR1 SGHNT and CDR2 YYREEE (reference sequence). The V and J ends lost 3 bases and 7 bases respectively, with 8 bases between them. The CDR3 region is CASSYTDNEQFF. The CDR3 nucleotides are TGTGCCAGCAGCTATACAGATAATGAGCAGTTCTTC.

This chain links TRBV25-1 with TRBJ1-4; D ambiguous. Germline CDR1 and CDR2: MGHDK and SYGVNS. The CDR3 consists of 17 residues. Trimming removed 1 base at V and 0 bases at J, with 12 bases between. The CDR3, as DNA: TGTGCCAGCAGTGAATTGGTAGGGCCAGCAACTAATGAAAAACTGTTTTTT. It translates to CASSELVGPATNEKLFF.